Below are 3 T cell receptor beta chains sequenced from a single sample in a study of cytomegalovirus exposure and HLA in healthy donors. Profiled with immunoSEQ multiplex PCR; TCRdb holds only in-frame clones, not every one. Here the sample spans 140,000 to 150,000 clones, 94% being singletons. The sequenced material came from PBMCs. Source of these receptors: a young man in good health and CMV-seropositive.

The V and J genes are TRBV27 and TRBJ1-6; TRBD1 agrees at 8 bases. This CDR3 comprises 15 residues. After removal of 3 bases from V and 10 bases from J, the junction contained 8 bases not matched to a gene. Germline V lookup: CDR1 MNHEY, CDR2 SMNVEV (reference sequence). CDR3 DNA sequence: TGTGCCAGCAGTTTCCAACAGGGGACAGGATCACCCCTCCACTTT. Residues: CASSFQQGTGSPLHF.

The chain joins TRBV5-1 to TRBJ2-2; the match to TRBD1 covers 8 bases. The V gene's germline CDR1 is SGHRS and CDR2 YFSETQ. Trimming at V came to 1 base and at J to 3 bases, leaving 2 bases not matched to a gene. This CDR3 is 15 amino acids long. CDR3 DNA: TGCGCCAGCAGCTTGCCACAGGGGGACACCGGGGAGCTGTTTTTT. It specifies CASSLPQGDTGELFF.

The CDR3 is CASSPRQGVYGYTF. CDR3 in DNA: TGTGCCAGCAGCCCACGACAGGGGGTGTATGGCTACACCTTC. The chain carries TRBV5-6 and TRBJ1-2, with 9 bases fitting TRBD1. J lost 5 bases, V lost 4 bases, and 6 bases had no gene match. CDR1 is SGHDT and CDR2 is YYEEEE in the germline V gene. The CDR3 is 14 residues long.